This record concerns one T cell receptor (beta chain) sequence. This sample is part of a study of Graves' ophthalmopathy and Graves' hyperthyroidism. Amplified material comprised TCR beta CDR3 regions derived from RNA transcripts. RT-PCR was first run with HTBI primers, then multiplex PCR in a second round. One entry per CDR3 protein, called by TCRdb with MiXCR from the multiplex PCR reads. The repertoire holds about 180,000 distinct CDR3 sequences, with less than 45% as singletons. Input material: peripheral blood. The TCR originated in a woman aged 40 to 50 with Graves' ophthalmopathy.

The DNA for the CDR3 is TGTGCCTGGAGGGAGGAGCAAGAGACCCAGTACTTC. Protein product: CAWREEQETQYF. J is TRBJ2-5 and V is TRBV30; weak D call: TRBD2 (5 bases). V was trimmed by 3 bases and J by 2 bases, leaving 7 bases between them. CDR1 is GTSNPN and CDR2 is SVGIG in the germline V gene (reference sequence). CDR3 length: 12 amino acids.